Below are 5 T cell receptor beta chains sequenced from a single sample in a study of T-cell reconstitution after alpha-beta-depleted transplantation in children. For TCRbeta, the library was prepared with unique molecular identifiers. TCRdb itself ran the PCR reads through MiXCR, one entry per CDR3 protein. The sample lists 360,000 or so distinct CDR3 sequences, about 20% seen once, with 3.8% in the top ten. This specimen consisted of PBMCs from the stem cell graft donor, obtained from the stem cell graft. All receptors come from a human donor who donated a stem cell graft to a child with acute myeloid leukemia.

The genes are TRBV4-1 and TRBJ1-2, with 7 bases lining up with TRBD1. V shed 0 bases, J shed 7 bases, and the junction held 8 bases outside the gene matches. The CDR3 extends over 15 amino acids. CDR1 is MGHRA and CDR2 is YSYEKL in the germline V gene. The DNA of the CDR3 is TGCGCCAGCAGCCAAGATTCCAGGGGGGTCGGTGGCTACACCTTC. Its protein is CASSQDSRGVGGYTF.

V is TRBV20-1 and J is TRBJ2-3; no definite D call. V was pared by 1 base and J by 0 bases, with 23 bases between. CDR3 length equals 19 residues. Germline V gene lookup returns CDR1 DFQATT and CDR2 SNEGSKA (reference sequence). In DNA form, the CDR3 reads TGCAGTGCTAGAGCCCTGTTAGAGGCAGGATTTTCTAGCACAGATACGCAGTATTTT. Translation gives CSARALLEAGFSSTDTQYF.

This clonotype has a handful of counts. J is TRBJ2-1 and V is TRBV10-3, with D unresolved. The CDR3 loop spans 16 amino acids. Per germline, CDR1 ENHRY and CDR2 SYGVKD. V was cut by 0 bases and J by 0 bases, with 9 bases left in between. This CDR3 reads CAISESSASSYNEQFF. The CDR3 DNA is TGTGCCATCAGTGAGTCGTCAGCAAGCTCCTACAATGAGCAGTTCTTC.

This clonotype was detected only a few times. The rearrangement links TRBV11-3 to TRBJ2-2; TRBD1 matches 9 bases. Looked up from germline, CDR1 is SGHNT and CDR2 is YENEEA. The V segment lost 5 bases and the J segment 7 bases; nucleotides outside the gene matches: 8. This CDR3 has 15 amino acids. The CDR3 DNA reads as TGTGCCAGCAGCCCACGGACAGGGGAGAACGGGGAGCTGTTTTTT. Its protein product is CASSPRTGENGELFF.

The genes are TRBV15 and TRBJ2-2, with D perhaps given as TRBD1 or TRBD2 (5 bases each). This CDR3 region has 15 residues. Per the germline V gene, CDR1 is LNHNV and CDR2 is YYDKDF (reference sequence). Deletions cut 1 base from V and 5 bases from J, with 11 bases between. CDR3 sequence reads: CATSRGAGSTGELFF. The CDR3 DNA reads TGTGCCACCAGCAGAGGGGCAGGGAGTACCGGGGAGCTGTTTTTT.